This T cell receptor beta chain was found in a study of blood T cells in healthy people across ages. Study in general: Template switching recovered approximately one barcoded beta molecule for every two T cells.

Trimming cost V 4 bases and J 1 base; bases outside gene matches: 18. Per the germline V gene, CDR1 is SGHRS and CDR2 is YFSETQ. The CDR3 spans 19 residues. A second PCR, run for roughly 6 to 11 cycles, used a sample-barcoded 5' primer plus a J-beta primer mix. From the 5' RACE reads, TCRdb called clonotypes with MiXCR, one entry per CDR3 protein. The data contain approximately 730,000 distinct CDR3 sequences, about 53% of them singletons. Comments on this clonotype: Its antigen is undetermined.

General study results and limits: In long-lived donors, naive CD4+ cell counts and diversity exceeded those of aged donors. As naive T cell percentage varied, TCR beta diversity correlated strongly with it.

The V gene is TRBV5-1, the J gene TRBJ1-1; TRBD1 aligns across 8 bases. The TCR sequence derives from a man older than 75 in good health. The sequenced sample was blood. The DNA for the CDR3 is TGCGCCAGCAGCCCGGGAGGAACAGGGGGAAGGTTCGGGAACACTGAAGCTTTCTTT. Amino acid sequence: CASSPGGTGGRFGNTEAFF.